One sample yielded the 11 T cell receptor beta chains listed below, sequenced in a study of T cells in Graves' hyperthyroidism and ophthalmopathy. RNA transcripts provided the source from which TCR beta CDR3 regions were amplified. The study used the HTBI primer set for a first-round RT-PCR of the TCR CDR3. TCRdb re-called the multiplex PCR reads with MiXCR, one entry per CDR3 protein. The profile shows about 380,000 distinct CDR3 sequences, less than 15% of them singletons. Material for sequencing was blood. Source of these receptors: a man between 25 and 39 years old with Graves' hyperthyroidism that later progressed to Graves' ophthalmopathy.

This clonotype was counted many times. The CDR3 reads CASSGKQGTYEQYF. In DNA form, the CDR3 reads TGTGCCAGCAGTGGAAAGCAGGGGACCTACGAGCAGTACTTC. This chain joins TRBV27 and TRBJ2-7; D may be TRBD1 (6 bases). The germline V and J ends were trimmed by 5 bases and 2 bases, with 13 bases remaining between them. This CDR3 is 14 amino acids long. CDR1 and CDR2 (germline): MNHEY, SMNVEV (reference sequence).

This clonotype was seen only a few times. V and J are TRBV7-6 and TRBJ1-1; no clear D. This CDR3 region has 13 residues. Germline CDR1 and CDR2: SGHVS and FNYEAQ. Trimming took 2 bases from V and 4 from J, leaving 8 bases between them. The CDR3 here is CASSLTTRTEAFF. CDR3 DNA: TGTGCCAGCAGCTTAACGACGCGCACTGAAGCTTTCTTT.

The sample holds many counts of this clonotype. The chain recombines TRBV28 with TRBJ2-7, with D maybe TRBD1 (5 bases). The CDR3 runs 14 residues. Germline CDR1 is MDHEN and CDR2 is SYDVKM. V lost 4 bases to trimming and J lost 1 base, with 11 bases between them. The CDR3 DNA reads TGTGCCAGCAGTTCGCAGGGTGAATCCTACGAGCAGTACTTC. Translated: CASSSQGESYEQYF.

The V gene is TRBV5-6, the J gene TRBJ2-5; maybe TRBD2 (6 bases). This CDR3 is 14 amino acids long. Deletions cut 9 bases from V and 5 bases from J, with 20 bases between. CDR1 is SGHDT and CDR2 is YYEEEE in the germline V gene. As DNA, the CDR3 is TGTGCCACCCCGGGACTCGGGGTGAGGGAGACCCAGTACTTC. It translates to CATPGLGVRETQYF.

In its sample, this clonotype was seen many times. This chain links TRBV2 with TRBJ2-1; no clear D. The germline gives CDR1 SNHLY, CDR2 FYNNEI. Between the trimmed V and J ends, which lost 4 bases and 4 bases, there was a span of 11 bases. The CDR3 has 14 amino acids. CDR3 in amino acids: CASSGNRVYNEQFF. The CDR3 DNA sequence: TGTGCCAGCAGTGGGAACAGAGTATACAATGAGCAGTTCTTC.

This clonotype was seen repeatedly, ten times or more. The CDR3, as DNA: TGCAGTGCTAACCCCGGGACTAGCGGGGGGGGGGATACGCAGTATTTT. It is translated as CSANPGTSGGGDTQYF. The V and J genes are TRBV20-1 and TRBJ2-3; 16 bases fit TRBD2. The CDR3 is 16 residues long. Per germline, CDR1 DFQATT and CDR2 SNEGSKA (reference sequence). With V trimmed by 4 bases and J by 6 bases, 7 bases remained unmatched.

This clonotype was counted only a few times. The chain combines TRBV11-3 with TRBJ2-4; unclear D gene. CDR1 and CDR2 (germline): SGHNT, YENEEA. Trimming left V 5 bases short and J 8 bases short, with 7 bases between. The CDR3 covers 11 residues. The CDR3 sequence is CASSAGDIQYF. The CDR3 nucleotides are TGTGCCAGCAGCGCCGGTGACATTCAGTACTTC.

This clonotype was detected ten times or more. This chain joins TRBV6-1 and TRBJ1-1, with 9 bases aligning to TRBD1. Losses at the gene ends were 5 bases for V and 4 bases for J; bases not matched to a gene: 5. This CDR3 has 14 residues. Germline V gene sequence: CDR1 MNHNS, CDR2 SASEGT. The CDR3 sequence: CASSIQGAGTEAFF. The CDR3 DNA reads as TGTGCCAGCAGTATACAGGGGGCGGGCACTGAAGCTTTCTTT.

Many counts were recorded for this clonotype. The CDR3 nucleotides read TGTGCCAGCAGTTTAGCATTGAGGGGCCTCAATCAGCCCCAGCATTTT. Its protein is CASSLALRGLNQPQHF. The gene calls are TRBV12-3 or TRBV12-4 and TRBJ1-5; maybe TRBD1 (5 bases). The CDR3 contains 16 residues. Trimming shortened V by 0 bases and J by 3 bases, and 12 bases separated the two germline ends.

The chain carries TRBV5-6 and TRBJ1-5; weak D call: TRBD1 (5 bases). This CDR3 spans 16 amino acids. Germline V CDR1 and CDR2: SGHDT, YYEEEE. V shed 0 bases and J shed 2 bases, with 12 bases lying between them. The CDR3 DNA sequence: TGTGCCAGCAGCTTGGCCAACGGGGGAGGCAATCAGCCCCAGCATTTT. Amino acids: CASSLANGGGNQPQHF.

V gene TRBV9 combines with J gene TRBJ1-1; TRBD1 agrees at 8 bases. Trimming removed 1 base from V and 5 bases from J; junction bases left unmatched: 13. Germline lookup yields CDR1 SGDLS and CDR2 YYNGEE. This CDR3 has 17 amino acids. CDR3 protein: CASSVSLGGTGGTEAFF. DNA for the CDR3: TGTGCCAGCAGCGTATCCCTGGGGGGGACAGGTGGTACTGAAGCTTTCTTT. The full variable domain, rest sourced from reference TRBV9 and TRBJ1-1, is DSGVTQTPKHLITATGQRVTLRCSPRSGDLSVYWYQQSLDQGLQFLIQYYNGEERAKGNILERFSAQQFPDLHSELNLSSLELGDSALYFCASSVSLGGTGGTEAFFGQGTRLTVV.